This T cell receptor (beta chain) was found in a study of cytomegalovirus exposure and HLA in healthy donors. Trimming at V came to 2 bases and at J to 5 bases, leaving 17 bases not matched to a gene. CDR1 is MNHEY, CDR2 SMNVEV, per germline (reference sequence). The CDR3 length is 20 residues. Study-level points and caveats: Associated with cytomegalovirus, according to the listing, were 150 to 200 TCR beta chains.

Note on this clone: As yet, its antigen is unknown.

It was with 60 Vbeta and 13 Jbeta primers that the PCR ran. The protocol was immunoSEQ multiplex PCR, while the TCRdb copy is restricted to in-frame clones and leaves out a portion. The sample lists 76,000 or so clones; around 73% were seen once. Source material: PBMCs. The TCR comes from a woman in her 40s in good health and CMV-seropositive. This sequence joins TRBV27 and TRBJ2-3; TRBD2 aligns across 12 bases. CDR3 nucleotide sequence: TGTGCCAGCAGTTTACGGCGTGGCACTAGCGGGGGGCCTGGGAGAGATACGCAGTATTTT. Its translation is CASSLRRGTSGGPGRDTQYF.